The rows below give T cell receptor beta chains drawn from one sample of a study of blood T cell repertoires in COVID-19. Clones were read by immunoSEQ multiplex PCR, and TCRdb kept only the in-frame ones, dropping some. The table shows over 90,000 clones, with around nine tenths occurring only once. Specimen: peripheral blood. The receptors stem from an elderly man with acute or convalescent COVID-19. Both conserved end residues are part of each CDR3. A D gene is named only where the DNA matches it firmly. Only some rows state a clone size, as once, few, many or a class for expanded clones.

j_call v_call d_call clone_size cdr3_aa cdr3_nt
TRBJ1-6 TRBV3-1/TRBV3-2 NA NA CASSRSTGTNSPLHF TGTGCCAGCAGCCGTTCTACAGGGACCAATTCACCCCTCCACTTT
TRBJ1-3 TRBV5-8 NA few CASSLDERLGSGNTIYF TGTGCCAGCAGCTTGGATGAGCGGCTCGGGTCTGGAAACACCATATATTTT
TRBJ1-5 TRBV19 NA NA CASSQVPGGGQPQHF TGTGCCAGTAGTCAGGTCCCCGGCGGGGGTCAGCCCCAGCATTTT
TRBJ1-1 TRBV7-2 NA once CASSLGETSTEAFF TGTGCCAGCAGCTTAGGGGAGACGAGTACTGAAGCTTTCTTT
TRBJ2-2 TRBV6-5 NA once CASSPLSVGGELFF TGTGCCAGCAGTCCCCTCAGCGTGGGCGGGGAGCTGTTTTTT
TRBJ1-5 TRBV28 NA NA CASSSPGVVGQPQHF TGTGCCAGCAGCTCCCCGGGAGTTGTTGGGCAGCCCCAGCATTTT
TRBJ1-3 TRBV7-2 TRBD1 NA CASSSYRGQNTIYF TGTGCCAGCAGCTCATACAGGGGGCAGAACACCATATATTTT
TRBJ2-3 TRBV11-2 TRBD2 NA CASSPHLAADTQYF TGTGCCAGCAGCCCACACCTAGCGGCAGATACGCAGTATTTT
TRBJ2-5 TRBV9 NA once CASSVGESWIQETQYF TGTGCCAGCAGCGTAGGGGAGTCGTGGATACAAGAGACCCAGTACTTC
TRBJ2-5 TRBV7-8 NA once CASSHSPQAGGGTQYF TGTGCCAGCAGCCATTCCCCCCAGGCGGGTGGAGGGACCCAGTACTTC
TRBJ2-7 TRBV30 NA NA CAWRSSGFLYEQYF TGTGCCTGGAGATCCTCGGGGTTTCTCTACGAGCAGTACTTC
TRBJ1-6 TRBV2 NA medium-sized CASSWGLLGAGNSPLHF TGTGCCAGCAGCTGGGGGTTATTGGGGGCCGGGAATTCACCCCTCCACTTT
TRBJ1-1 TRBV19 NA NA CAARPQGGTEAFF TGTGCCGCCCGCCCCCAGGGAGGAACTGAAGCTTTCTTT
TRBJ2-1 TRBV5-1 TRBD2 once CASSLGASGSNEQFF TGCGCCAGCAGCTTGGGGGCTAGCGGGAGCAATGAGCAGTTCTTC
TRBJ2-7 TRBV7-2 NA NA CASSPTPRSSYEQYF TGTGCCAGCAGCCCGACCCCCCGGAGCTCCTACGAGCAGTACTTC
TRBJ2-4 TRBV19 TRBD1 NA CASSPSRQGKNIQYF TGTGCCAGTAGTCCCAGCCGACAGGGTAAAAACATTCAGTACTTC
TRBJ2-3 TRBV28 NA NA CASSDSSAWTQYF TGTGCCAGCAGCGACAGTTCAGCGTGGACGCAGTATTTT
TRBJ2-3 TRBV30 NA NA CAWSAGGRSTDTQYF TGTGCCTGGAGTGCCGGAGGGAGGAGCACAGATACGCAGTATTTT
TRBJ1-2 TRBV28 TRBD1 NA CASSPPGTGVGGYTF TGTGCCAGCAGTCCTCCCGGGACAGGGGTGGGCGGCTACACCTTC
TRBJ2-3 TRBV7-2 TRBD2 NA CASSFSSGRVTDTQYF TGTGCCAGCAGCTTCTCTAGCGGGAGGGTTACAGATACGCAGTATTTT
TRBJ1-6 TRBV6-6 TRBD1 NA CASSVIGTDNSPLHF TGTGCCAGCAGTGTAATCGGGACAGATAATTCACCCCTCCACTTT
TRBJ1-2 TRBV5-6 TRBD1 NA CASRMTGIGYTF TGTGCCAGCAGGATGACAGGGATTGGCTACACCTTC
TRBJ1-1 TRBV6-2/TRBV6-3 TRBD1 NA CASSSRQGRDEAFF TGTGCCAGCAGTTCGCGACAGGGAAGGGATGAAGCTTTCTTT
TRBJ2-2 TRBV29-1 TRBD2 NA CSGVTSGRENTGELFF TGCAGCGGGGTGACTAGCGGGAGGGAGAACACCGGGGAGCTGTTTTTT
TRBJ1-1 TRBV5-6 TRBD1 NA CASSLYTGTGGRAFF TGTGCCAGCAGCTTGTACACCGGGACAGGGGGCCGGGCTTTCTTT
TRBJ1-4 TRBV7-2 NA once CASSLGTSFYGKLFF TGTGCCAGCAGCCTAGGGACATCCTTTTACGGAAAACTGTTTTTT
TRBJ2-7 TRBV7-8 TRBD2 NA CASSLGLAGEQYF TGTGCCAGCAGCTTGGGACTAGCAGGCGAGCAGTACTTC
TRBJ2-7 TRBV7-2 TRBD2 NA CASSPSGTSGRRSEQYF TGTGCCAGCAGCCCATCCGGGACTAGCGGGAGAAGATCCGAGCAGTACTTC
TRBJ2-1 TRBV24-1 TRBD2 few CATSETRRTSGQSSYNEQFF TGTGCCACCAGTGAAACCCGTCGGACTAGCGGGCAGAGCTCCTACAATGAGCAGTTCTTC
TRBJ1-6 TRBV9 TRBD1 NA CASSEGTGANSPLHF TGTGCCAGCAGCGAGGGGACAGGGGCAAATTCACCCCTCCACTTT
TRBJ1-1 TRBV11-2 TRBD1 NA CASSPDRVNTEAFF TGTGCCAGCAGCCCGGACAGGGTGAACACTGAAGCTTTCTTT
TRBJ1-1 TRBV2 NA NA CASRIQGALNTEAFF TGTGCCAGCAGGATACAGGGCGCTTTGAACACTGAAGCTTTCTTT
TRBJ1-2 TRBV9 NA NA CASSVVRARPYYGYTF TGTGCCAGCAGCGTCGTCAGGGCCAGGCCCTACTATGGCTACACCTTC
TRBJ2-2 TRBV28 NA NA CASSYIPGELFF TGTGCCAGCAGTTATATCCCCGGGGAGCTGTTTTTT
TRBJ2-1 TRBV5-1 TRBD2 NA CASSRGLAGSQQFF TGCGCCAGCAGTCGTGGACTAGCGGGAAGCCAGCAGTTCTTC
TRBJ1-3 TRBV5-8 NA NA CASSLSAGNTIYF TGTGCCAGCAGCTTGTCAGCTGGAAACACCATATATTTT
TRBJ2-2 TRBV28 NA NA CATFHSRGSQVYTGELFF TGTGCCACCTTCCACAGCCGAGGGTCCCAAGTTTACACCGGGGAGCTGTTTTTT
TRBJ1-5 TRBV28 NA few CASRPTGPGISGNQPQHF TGTGCCAGCAGACCTACAGGCCCGGGCATCTCCGGCAATCAGCCCCAGCATTTT
TRBJ1-6 TRBV14 NA NA CASSQEANNSPLHF TGTGCCAGCAGCCAAGAGGCCAATAATTCACCCCTCCACTTT
TRBJ2-5 TRBV7-7 TRBD2 NA CASSLGAAGGPAQETQYF TGTGCTAGCAGCTTAGGGGCAGCGGGAGGGCCGGCACAAGAGACCCAGTACTTC
TRBJ1-1 TRBV29-1 NA NA CSVERGSQAFF TGCAGCGTTGAAAGGGGCTCTCAAGCTTTCTTT
TRBJ2-3 TRBV6-1 TRBD2 NA CASSEAGLAGSRADTQYF TGTGCCAGCAGTGAAGCGGGACTAGCGGGAAGTCGGGCAGATACGCAGTATTTT
TRBJ2-3 TRBV19 NA NA CASSQANPDTQYF TGTGCCAGTAGTCAAGCGAATCCAGATACGCAGTATTTT
TRBJ1-1 TRBV30 NA NA CAWSMRLFTEAFF TGTGCCTGGAGTATGCGGTTGTTCACTGAAGCTTTCTTT
TRBJ1-6 TRBV7-2 TRBD1 NA CASSLALRGGTGSVYSPLHF TGTGCCAGCAGCTTAGCGCTCCGGGGGGGGACAGGGTCGGTGTATTCACCCCTCCACTTT
TRBJ2-7 TRBV27 NA NA CASSSRGKGRQFYEQYF TGTGCCAGCAGTTCCCGGGGGAAGGGACGGCAGTTCTACGAGCAGTACTTC
TRBJ2-6 TRBV5-1 NA NA CASSLGQPGANVLTF TGCGCCAGCAGCTTGGGACAGCCTGGGGCCAACGTCCTGACTTTC
TRBJ2-1 TRBV27 NA few CASRGGSYNEQFF TGTGCCAGCAGGGGAGGCTCCTACAATGAGCAGTTCTTC
TRBJ1-1 TRBV28 NA NA CASTNRGEAFF TGTGCCAGCACAAACCGGGGGGAAGCTTTCTTT
TRBJ2-2 TRBV19 TRBD2 NA CASSILAGEVGELFF TGTGCCAGTAGTATACTAGCGGGAGAGGTCGGGGAGCTGTTTTTT
TRBJ2-3 TRBV6-6 TRBD2 NA CASSYFDGGGQYF TGTGCCAGCAGTTACTTCGACGGGGGGGGGCAGTATTTT
TRBJ1-2 TRBV19 TRBD1 NA CASSIGTGPNYGYTF TGTGCCAGTAGTATAGGGACAGGACCTAACTATGGCTACACCTTC
TRBJ1-6 TRBV7-8 TRBD1 NA CASSRGQGLSSYNSPLHF TGTGCCAGCAGCAGAGGACAGGGCTTGAGTTCCTATAATTCACCCCTCCACTTT
TRBJ1-5 TRBV28 NA NA CASSLLGGTHQPQHF TGTGCCAGCAGTTTATTGGGGGGGACGCATCAGCCCCAGCATTTT
TRBJ2-3 TRBV7-2 NA NA CASSLDPAGDQYF TGTGCCAGCAGCTTAGACCCAGCGGGCGATCAGTATTTT
TRBJ1-3 TRBV11-2 NA NA CASSRGIGGSHNRGNTIYF TGTGCCAGCAGCCGGGGCATTGGGGGGTCGCACAACCGCGGAAACACCATATATTTT